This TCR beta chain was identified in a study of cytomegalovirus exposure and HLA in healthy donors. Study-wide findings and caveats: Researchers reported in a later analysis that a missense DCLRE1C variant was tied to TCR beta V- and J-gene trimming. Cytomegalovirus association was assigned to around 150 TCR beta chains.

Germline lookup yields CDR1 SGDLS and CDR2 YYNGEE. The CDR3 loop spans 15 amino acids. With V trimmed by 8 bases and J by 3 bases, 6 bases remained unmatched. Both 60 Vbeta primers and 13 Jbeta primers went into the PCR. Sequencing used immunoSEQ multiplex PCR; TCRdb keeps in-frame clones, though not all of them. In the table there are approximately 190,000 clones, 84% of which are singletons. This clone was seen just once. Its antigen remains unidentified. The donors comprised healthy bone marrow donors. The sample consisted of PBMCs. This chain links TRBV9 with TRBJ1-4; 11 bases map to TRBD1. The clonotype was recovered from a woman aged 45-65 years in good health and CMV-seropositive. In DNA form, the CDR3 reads TGTGCCAGTGGACAGGGGGCCGGGGCTAATGAAAAACTGTTTTTT. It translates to CASGQGAGANEKLFF. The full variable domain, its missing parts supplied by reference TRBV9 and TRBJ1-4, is DSGVTQTPKHLITATGQRVTLRCSPRSGDLSVYWYQQSLDQGLQFLIQYYNGEERAKGNILERFSAQQFPDLHSELNLSSLELGDSALYFCASGQGAGANEKLFFGSGTQLSVL.